The rows below give T cell receptor beta chains drawn from one sample of a study of blood T cells in healthy people across ages. Each CDR3 protein gets one entry after TCRdb re-called the 5' RACE reads with MiXCR. The repertoire holds fewer than 800,000 distinct CDR3 sequences, 32% seen once, with less than 20% in the top ten. Sequences were obtained from blood. The receptors come from a woman older than 75 in good health. CDR3s include the opening cysteine and the closing phenylalanine or tryptophan. Each record gives: D gene, J gene, clone size, V gene, CDR3 DNA, CDR3 protein. The D gene is left open where the match is weak. Size is omitted from some rows. Given values are once, few, many or a class for expanded clones.

>TRBD2|TRBJ2-1|-|TRBV5-1
TGCGCCAGCAGCGTGGGACTAGCGGGGGACTTGAGCTCCTACAATGAGCAGTTCTTC
CASSVGLAGDLSSYNEQFF
>TRBD1|TRBJ2-6|many|TRBV12-3/TRBV12-4
TGTGCCAGCAGTCCCGACAGGGGGACTCCTGGGGCCAACGTCCTGACTTTC
CASSPDRGTPGANVLTF
>-|TRBJ1-5|few|TRBV6-5
TGTGCCAGCAGTGAGACCGATCAGCCCCAGCATTTT
CASSETDQPQHF
>TRBD1|TRBJ1-2|many|TRBV7-2
TGTGCCAGCAGCGCCGTGGACAGGGGGGATGGCTACACCTTC
CASSAVDRGDGYTF
>TRBD1|TRBJ2-7|many|TRBV11-1
TGTGCCAGCAGCCGGGACAGAAAACCCGAGCAGTACTTC
CASSRDRKPEQYF
>-|TRBJ2-6|many|TRBV7-9
TGTGCCAGCAGCCCCCCCCGGCAGGGCTACTCTGGGGCCAACGTCCTGACTTTC
CASSPPRQGYSGANVLTF
>TRBD1|TRBJ2-7|many|TRBV20-1
TGCAGTGCCAAAGTCGGACAGGGGTTCGAGCAGTACTTC
CSAKVGQGFEQYF
>-|TRBJ1-1|-|TRBV18
TGTGCCAGCTCACGGACAGAGATGAACACTGAAGCTTTCTTT
CASSRTEMNTEAFF
>TRBD2|TRBJ2-1|many|TRBV19
TGTGCCAGTGAACCGGGACTAGGCCCCTACAATGAGCAGTTCTTC
CASEPGLGPYNEQFF
>-|TRBJ1-4|-|TRBV7-9
TGTGCCAGCAGCCAACAAGGGGGTCCGAATAATGAAAAACTGTTTTTT
CASSQQGGPNNEKLFF
>TRBD1|TRBJ1-6|-|TRBV20-1
TGCAGTGCAAATGGACAGGGGCTAAATAATTCACCCCTCCACTTT
CSANGQGLNNSPLHF
>-|TRBJ2-5|once|TRBV20-1
TGCAGTGCTCCTTTGCCCTTCCAAGAGACCCAGTACTTC
CSAPLPFQETQYF
>-|TRBJ2-1|-|TRBV12-3/TRBV12-4
TGTGCCAGCAGTTCGCTGGGGGACTTCAATGAGCAGTTCTTC
CASSSLGDFNEQFF
>-|TRBJ2-4|many|TRBV20-1
TGCAGTGCCGGGGTTGGGGGTGGGTCCAAAAACATTCAGTACTTC
CSAGVGGGSKNIQYF
>TRBD2|TRBJ2-5|-|TRBV6-1
TGTGCCAGCAGTGAAGGCCACGGGACTAGCGGTGAGCAGTACTTC
CASSEGHGTSGEQYF
>TRBD2|TRBJ2-7|many|TRBV7-9
TGTGCCAGCAGCCAGCGCGGTAGCGGGGTTAACGAGCAGTACTTC
CASSQRGSGVNEQYF
>-|TRBJ1-6|-|TRBV25-1
TGTGCCAGCAGGGAAGGCCTATATAATTCACCCCTCCACTTT
CASREGLYNSPLHF
>TRBD1|TRBJ1-6|many|TRBV20-1
TGCAGTGCAAAGACAGGGGTCGATAATTCACCCCTCCACTTT
CSAKTGVDNSPLHF
>-|TRBJ2-1|many|TRBV20-1
TGCAGTGCTCTGAAGGGTAACGAGCAGTTCTTC
CSALKGNEQFF
>TRBD2|TRBJ2-1|-|TRBV7-2
TGTGCCAGCAGCTTAGCCGGCGGCGGGGGGGCCCACAATGAGCAGTTCTTC
CASSLAGGGGAHNEQFF